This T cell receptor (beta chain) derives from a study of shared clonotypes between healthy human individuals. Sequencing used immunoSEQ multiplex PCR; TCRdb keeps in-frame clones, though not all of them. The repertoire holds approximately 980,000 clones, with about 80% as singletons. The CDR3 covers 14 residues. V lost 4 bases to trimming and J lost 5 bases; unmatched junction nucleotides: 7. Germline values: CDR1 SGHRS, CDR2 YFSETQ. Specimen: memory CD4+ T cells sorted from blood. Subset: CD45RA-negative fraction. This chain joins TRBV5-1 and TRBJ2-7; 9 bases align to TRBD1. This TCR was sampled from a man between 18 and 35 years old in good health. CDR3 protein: CASSERDRENEQYF. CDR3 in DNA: TGCGCCAGCAGCGAACGGGACAGGGAAAACGAGCAGTACTTC.